This section outlines one T cell receptor beta chain sequence together with its context. What it binds is unknown. This sample was taken from a study of TIL therapy for anti-PD-1-resistant metastatic lung cancer. Whole-study context: Progressing patients received lymphodepletion, expanded TIL infusion and IL-2. Median patient age was 54, ranging 38-75 years.

The immunoSEQ assay was v3. Sequencing used immunoSEQ multiplex PCR; TCRdb keeps in-frame clones, though not all of them. The repertoire holds tens of thousands of clones, with approximately 86% as singletons. The time point denotes: pre-treatment sample, taken before nivolumab and TIL therapy. With 0 bases removed from V and 0 bases from J, the gap between germline ends came to 3 bases. The V gene's germline CDR1 is GTSNPN and CDR2 SVGIG (reference sequence). The length of the CDR3 is 13 residues. Study-level findings and limits: Infused TIL clonotypes partially replaced the baseline blood repertoire, then decayed over months. The cohort had more treatment-naive, never-smoker and oncogene-addicted patients than typical.

Sequences were derived from blood, sampled at baseline. The clonotype comes from a person aged 25 to 80 with non-small cell lung cancer. The V call is TRBV30, the J call TRBJ1-5; D unresolved. This CDR3 reads CAWSVGSNQPQHF. DNA of the CDR3: TGTGCCTGGAGTGTAGGTAGCAATCAGCCCCAGCATTTT.